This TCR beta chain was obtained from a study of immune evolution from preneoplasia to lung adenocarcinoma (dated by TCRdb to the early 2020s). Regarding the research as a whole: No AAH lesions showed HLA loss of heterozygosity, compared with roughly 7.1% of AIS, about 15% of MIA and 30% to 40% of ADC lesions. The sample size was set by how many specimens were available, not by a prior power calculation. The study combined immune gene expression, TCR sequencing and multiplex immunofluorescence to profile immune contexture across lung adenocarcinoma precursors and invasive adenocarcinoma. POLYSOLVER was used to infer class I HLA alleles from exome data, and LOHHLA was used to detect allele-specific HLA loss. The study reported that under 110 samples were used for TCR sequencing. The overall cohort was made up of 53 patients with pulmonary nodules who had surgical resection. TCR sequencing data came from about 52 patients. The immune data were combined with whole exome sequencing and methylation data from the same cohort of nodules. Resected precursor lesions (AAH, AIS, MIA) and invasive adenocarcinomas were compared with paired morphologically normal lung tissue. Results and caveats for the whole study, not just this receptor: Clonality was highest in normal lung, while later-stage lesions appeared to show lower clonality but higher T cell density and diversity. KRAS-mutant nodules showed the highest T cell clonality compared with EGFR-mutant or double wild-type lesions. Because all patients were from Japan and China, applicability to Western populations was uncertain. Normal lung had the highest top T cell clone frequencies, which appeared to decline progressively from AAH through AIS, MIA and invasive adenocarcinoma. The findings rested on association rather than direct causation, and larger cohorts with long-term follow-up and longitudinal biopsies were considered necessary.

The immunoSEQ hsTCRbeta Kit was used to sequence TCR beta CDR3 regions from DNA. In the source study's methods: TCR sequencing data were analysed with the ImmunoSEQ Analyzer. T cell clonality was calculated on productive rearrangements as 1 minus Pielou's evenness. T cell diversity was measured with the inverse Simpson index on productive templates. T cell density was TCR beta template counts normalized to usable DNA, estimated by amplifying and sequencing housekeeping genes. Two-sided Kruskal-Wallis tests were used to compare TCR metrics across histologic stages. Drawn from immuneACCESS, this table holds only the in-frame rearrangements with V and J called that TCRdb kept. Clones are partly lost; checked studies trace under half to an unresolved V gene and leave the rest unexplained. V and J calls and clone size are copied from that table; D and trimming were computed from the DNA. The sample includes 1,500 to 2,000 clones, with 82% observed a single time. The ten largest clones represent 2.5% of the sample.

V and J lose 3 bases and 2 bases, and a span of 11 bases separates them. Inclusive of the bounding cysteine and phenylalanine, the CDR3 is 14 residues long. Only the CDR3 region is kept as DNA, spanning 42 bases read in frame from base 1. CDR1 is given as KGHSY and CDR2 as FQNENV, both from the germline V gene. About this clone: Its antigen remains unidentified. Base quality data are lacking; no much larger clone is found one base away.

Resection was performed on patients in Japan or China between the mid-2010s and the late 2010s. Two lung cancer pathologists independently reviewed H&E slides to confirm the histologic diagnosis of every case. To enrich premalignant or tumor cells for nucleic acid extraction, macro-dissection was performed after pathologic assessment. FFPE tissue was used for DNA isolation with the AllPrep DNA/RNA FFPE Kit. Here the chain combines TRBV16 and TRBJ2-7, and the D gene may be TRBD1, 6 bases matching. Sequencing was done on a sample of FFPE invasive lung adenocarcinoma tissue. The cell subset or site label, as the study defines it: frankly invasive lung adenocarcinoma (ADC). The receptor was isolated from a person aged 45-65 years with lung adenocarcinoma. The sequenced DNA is TGTGCCAGCAGCCATTACCGACAGGCCTACGAGCAGTACTTC. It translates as CASSHYRQAYEQYF.